A single sample is the source of the 22 T cell receptor beta chains below, sequenced in a study of cytotoxic CD8 clonotypes in ibrutinib-treated CLL. Libraries were prepared by immunoSEQ multiplex PCR; TCRdb keeps only in-frame clonotypes and omits some of them. The data contain some 300,000 clones, 80% of them singletons. The sequences come from PBMCs, collected before ibrutinib treatment. The receptors here all came from a human donor with chronic lymphocytic leukemia.

As for this clone: Different DNA sequences within this sample yield the same CDR3. The V and J genes are TRBV6-5 and TRBJ1-5, with D possibly TRBD1 on 5 matching bases. Trimming cost V 5 bases and J 2 bases, with 13 bases left between them. The CDR3 contains 15 residues. The germline V gene has CDR1 MNHEY and CDR2 SVGAGI. The DNA of the CDR3 is TGTGCCAGCAGTCCACGAGACAGCGGCAATCAGCCCCAGCATTTT. The encoded protein is CASSPRDSGNQPQHF.

CDR3 region: CASTDRDRNVQETQYF. DNA of the CDR3: TGTGCCAGCACTGACCGGGACAGGAACGTCCAAGAGACCCAGTACTTC. The genes are TRBV25-1 and TRBJ2-5; 8 bases align to TRBD1. Germline lookup yields CDR1 MGHDK and CDR2 SYGVNS. V shed 7 bases, J shed 1 base, and the junction held 11 bases outside the gene matches. This CDR3 region has 16 residues. Filled out from reference TRBV25-1 and TRBJ2-5, the complete variable domain reads EADIYQTPRYLVIGTGKKITLECSQTMGHDKMYWYQQDPGMELHLIHYSYGVNSTEKGDLSSESTVSRIRTEHFPLTLESARPSHTSQYLCASTDRDRNVQETQYFGPGTRLLVL.

This chain connects TRBV6-7 to TRBJ2-7; 11 positions agree with TRBD1. TRBV6-7 is noted as an ORF with a role that remains uncertain. This CDR3 is 14 amino acids long. The V and J ends lost 9 bases and 5 bases, in that order; junction bases with no gene match: 9. CDR3 in amino acids: CARLKDRGLDEQYF. The CDR3 DNA sequence: TGTGCCAGACTAAAGGACAGGGGGCTCGACGAGCAGTACTTC.

This clone was found a few times. V is TRBV29-1 and J is TRBJ1-2; D unclear. In germline, CDR1 is SQVTM, CDR2 ANQGSEA. The CDR3 covers 11 residues. Trimming stripped 3 bases from V and 9 bases from J, with 11 bases between. As DNA, the CDR3 is TGCAGCGTTGACGAGGCAAATCGCTACACCTTC. It is translated as CSVDEANRYTF.

The chain is built from TRBV15 and TRBJ2-1; D may be TRBD1 (5 bases). V gave up 0 bases and J gave up 6 bases, with 9 bases separating them. The CDR3 loop spans 14 amino acids. Germline V gene sequence: CDR1 LNHNV, CDR2 YYDKDF (reference sequence). CDR3 residues: CATSRDQGSNEQFF. The CDR3 region has the DNA TGTGCCACCAGCAGAGATCAGGGATCCAATGAGCAGTTCTTC.

This clone was seen only a few times. The V call is TRBV20-1, the J call TRBJ1-2; maybe TRBD1 (5 bases). CDR1 is DFQATT, CDR2 SNEGSKA, per germline (reference sequence). V lost 6 bases and J lost 8, with 13 bases in between. The CDR3 spans 11 residues. CDR3 sequence: CSAGTLGGYTF. The CDR3 coding sequence is TGCAGTGCCGGGACCTTGGGGGGCTACACCTTC.

This chain connects TRBV7-8 to TRBJ2-7; 11 bases align to TRBD2. This CDR3 has 18 residues. CDR1 is SGHVS, CDR2 FQNEAQ, per germline. Unmatched junction bases numbered 13, after V lost 5 bases and J lost 1 base. DNA for the CDR3: TGTGCCAGCAGCGGCGCGGGACTAGCGGCCCTAAAATCCTACGAGCAGTACTTC. Encoded protein: CASSGAGLAALKSYEQYF.

This clone came up once. The chain is built from TRBV6-6 and TRBJ2-7; 8 positions match TRBD2. After removal of 0 bases from V and 6 bases from J, the junction contained 7 bases not matched to a gene. The CDR3 totals 15 residues. Germline V gene lookup returns CDR1 MNHNY and CDR2 SVGAGI (reference sequence). The CDR3, as DNA: TGTGCCAGCAGTTACTCCGGGCGGGAGGTTTGCGAGCAGTACTTC. Protein sequence: CASSYSGREVCEQYF.

The chain links TRBV2 to TRBJ2-1, with 9 bases aligning to TRBD2. With 2 bases clipped from V and 7 bases from J, the junction kept 6 bases outside the gene matches. The CDR3 has 15 amino acids. Germline V gene sequence: CDR1 SNHLY, CDR2 FYNNEI. The CDR3 coding sequence is TGTGCCAGCAGTGAAATAGCGGGAGTAACAAATGAGCAGTTCTTC. Residues: CASSEIAGVTNEQFF.

This clone has a single count. The rearrangement uses TRBV28 and TRBJ2-6; D uncertain. Deletions cut 4 bases from V and 3 bases from J, with 7 bases between. CDR1 is MDHEN, CDR2 SYDVKM, per germline. CDR3 length equals 14 residues. The CDR3 reads CASSSGIGANVLTF. The CDR3 DNA reads TGTGCCAGCAGTTCTGGGATTGGGGCCAACGTCCTGACTTTC.

The rearrangement joins TRBV11-3 to TRBJ2-7; 10 nucleotides align to TRBD1. This CDR3 has 15 amino acids. Germline CDR1 SGHNT, CDR2 YENEEA. Germline trimming cut 5 bases from V and 1 base from J; bases unmatched to any gene: 5. CDR3 sequence reads: CASSDGTGESYEQYF. CDR3 in DNA: TGTGCCAGCAGCGACGGGACAGGGGAATCCTACGAGCAGTACTTC.

The V and J genes are TRBV30 and TRBJ1-2, with D perhaps matching TRBD1 (5 bases). The CDR3 is made up of 13 amino acids. Deletions cut 1 base from V and 6 bases from J, with 12 bases between. Germline values: CDR1 GTSNPN, CDR2 SVGIG (reference sequence). For the CDR3, the DNA is TGTGCCTGGAGTGAGGGTTGGGGCCATGGCTACACCTTC. Translated, it gives CAWSEGWGHGYTF.

This clone was picked up a small number of times. This rearrangement joins TRBV7-6 to TRBJ2-2; D unresolved. Germline CDR1 is SGHVS and CDR2 is FNYEAQ. The CDR3 covers 13 residues. Trimming pared 2 bases from V and 6 bases from J, leaving 7 bases between. As DNA, the CDR3 is TGTGCCAGCAGCTTATCCAGCGCCGGGGAGCTGTTTTTT. Protein sequence: CASSLSSAGELFF.

The chain joins TRBV5-1 to TRBJ2-7; no definite D call. Germline lookup yields CDR1 SGHRS and CDR2 YFSETQ. This CDR3 is built from 15 residues. V dropped 3 bases and J dropped 2 bases, with 15 bases sitting between them. The CDR3 region is CASSSKNQQTYEQYF. CDR3 DNA sequence: TGCGCCAGCAGCTCCAAAAACCAGCAAACCTACGAGCAGTACTTC.

This chain joins TRBV7-9 and TRBJ1-5, with D maybe TRBD1 (5 bases). The germline V gene has CDR1 SEHNR and CDR2 FQNEAQ (reference sequence). This CDR3 region has 17 residues. With 5 bases removed from V and 2 bases from J, the gap between germline ends came to 19 bases. The CDR3 region has the DNA TGTGCCAGCAGCCCACCGTCGGAAGGGGCTCGCAATCAGCCCCAGCATTTT. It encodes CASSPPSEGARNQPQHF.

The chain uses TRBV5-1 and TRBJ2-7; 7 bases align to TRBD1. Per germline, CDR1 SGHRS and CDR2 YFSETQ. CDR3 length equals 15 residues. J was trimmed by 1 base and V by 3 bases; bases with no gene match: 7. The CDR3 DNA reads TGCGCCAGCAGCTCAGAACCGGGACAGTCCTACGAGCAGTACTTC. This gives the protein CASSSEPGQSYEQYF. The variable domain in full, completed from reference TRBV5-1 and TRBJ2-7, reads KAGVTQTPRYLIKTRGQQVTLSCSPISGHRSVSWYQQTPGQGLQFLFEYFSETQRNKGNFPGRFSGRQFSNSRSEMNVSTLELGDSALYLCASSSEPGQSYEQYFGPGTRLTVT.

V and J are TRBV30 and TRBJ2-7, with D perhaps matching TRBD1 or TRBD2 (6 bases each). V was trimmed by 2 bases and J by 7 bases, leaving 18 bases between them. The germline CDR1 and CDR2 sequences are GTSNPN and SVGIG (reference sequence). This CDR3 spans 14 amino acids. The CDR3 nucleotides are TGTGCCTGGAGTCCCCGTTGGGGGGCGGGGGAGCAGTACTTC. It is translated as CAWSPRWGAGEQYF.

The CDR3 DNA sequence: TGCGCCAGCAGCTATAGCGGGAGGCATAGCACAGATACGCAGTATTTT. It encodes CASSYSGRHSTDTQYF. The chain joins TRBV5-1 to TRBJ2-3, with 10 bases lining up with TRBD2. Germline-derived CDR1 and CDR2 are SGHRS and YFSETQ. The CDR3 spans 16 residues. Unmatched junction bases numbered 4, after V lost 3 bases and J lost 0 bases.

V and J are TRBV5-1 and TRBJ2-2, with 13 bases fitting TRBD2. Germline loops: CDR1 SGHRS, CDR2 YFSETQ. Losses at the gene ends were 2 bases for V and 6 bases for J; bases not matched to a gene: 4. CDR3 length: 16 amino acids. The CDR3 region is CASSFTGLAGSGELFF. CDR3 nucleotide sequence: TGCGCCAGCAGCTTCACGGGACTAGCGGGATCCGGGGAGCTGTTTTTT.

This clone came up a few times. The genes are TRBV11-2 and TRBJ2-1; possibly TRBD2 for D (6 bases). Between the trimmed V and J ends, which lost 5 bases and 0 bases, there was a span of 11 bases. This CDR3 is 15 amino acids long. Germline assignment: CDR1 SGHAT and CDR2 FQNNGV. CDR3 in amino acids: CASSGGTGSYNEQFF. The CDR3 nucleotides read TGTGCCAGCAGCGGGGGGACTGGCTCCTACAATGAGCAGTTCTTC.

This chain links TRBV19 with TRBJ1-1; D is undetermined. V shed 3 bases and J shed 1 base, with 9 bases lying between them. The germline gives CDR1 LNHDA, CDR2 SQIVND (reference sequence). The CDR3 extends over 14 amino acids. The CDR3 DNA reads as TGTGCCAGTAGTATCGTGGGGAAGAACACTGAAGCTTTCTTT. It codes for CASSIVGKNTEAFF.

V gene TRBV11-1 combines with J gene TRBJ2-5, with 9 bases matching TRBD1. With 5 bases clipped from V and 3 bases from J, the junction kept 13 bases outside the gene matches. The CDR3 has 17 residues. Germline V gene sequence: CDR1 SGHAT, CDR2 FQDESV (reference sequence). CDR3 DNA sequence: TGTGCCAGCAGCCCAGCGTTCGGACAGGGGACCGAAGAGACCCAGTACTTC. Translation: CASSPAFGQGTEETQYF.